A single sample gave rise to the 5 T cell receptor beta chains below, sequenced in a study of blood T cell repertoires in COVID-19. Assay used: immunoSEQ multiplex PCR; TCRdb lists only in-frame clones, some missing. The sample consists of 150,000 to 200,000 clones, roughly nine tenths of them appearing once. The sample was PBMCs or T cells enriched from blood (not recorded which). Receptor source: a woman aged 25 to 39 who had recovered from COVID-19.

The chain combines TRBV29-1 with TRBJ2-1; 13 bases are a match to TRBD2. The V segment lost 6 bases and the J segment 4 bases; nucleotides outside the gene matches: 6. This CDR3 is 15 amino acids long. CDR1 and CDR2 from the germline V gene are SQVTM and ANQGSEA. The DNA for the CDR3 is TGCAGCGTGGAAAGACTAGCGGGAGGTTACAATGAGCAGTTCTTC. Translating gives CSVERLAGGYNEQFF.

The chain uses TRBV27 and TRBJ1-4; weak D call: TRBD1 (6 bases). The V and J ends lost 3 bases and 7 bases respectively, with 12 bases between them. The CDR3 runs 14 residues. Germline CDR1 is MNHEY and CDR2 is SMNVEV (reference sequence). CDR3 loop: CASSFAGAGEKLFF. The CDR3 region has the DNA TGTGCCAGCAGTTTTGCAGGGGCAGGTGAAAAACTGTTTTTT.

V is TRBV24-1 and J is TRBJ2-1; 9 bases are shared with TRBD2. Germline values: CDR1 KGHDR, CDR2 SFDVKD. CDR3 length: 14 residues. The V and J ends lost 5 bases and 4 bases, in that order; junction bases with no gene match: 2. CDR3: CATSASGVYNEQFF. The CDR3 bases are TGTGCCACCAGTGCTAGCGGGGTTTACAATGAGCAGTTCTTC.

The chain links TRBV5-4 to TRBJ1-3, with D perhaps TRBD1 (5 bases). CDR1 is SGHNT and CDR2 is YYREEE in the germline V gene (reference sequence). The germline V and J ends were trimmed by 4 bases and 0 bases, with 11 bases remaining between them. This CDR3 region has 15 residues. DNA of the CDR3: TGTGCCAGCAGCAGGGCAGGGAACTCTGGAAACACCATATATTTT. Translating it yields CASSRAGNSGNTIYF.

This sequence joins TRBV4-2 and TRBJ1-6, with a tentative D call TRBD1 (5 bases). Trimming took 0 bases from V and 7 from J, leaving 19 bases between them. The CDR3 consists of 18 residues. From germline, CDR1 is LGHNA and CDR2 YNFKEQ. CDR3 protein: CASSQELQDLQSNSPLHF. As DNA, the CDR3 is TGTGCCAGCAGCCAAGAATTACAGGACCTGCAGTCCAATTCACCCCTCCACTTT.